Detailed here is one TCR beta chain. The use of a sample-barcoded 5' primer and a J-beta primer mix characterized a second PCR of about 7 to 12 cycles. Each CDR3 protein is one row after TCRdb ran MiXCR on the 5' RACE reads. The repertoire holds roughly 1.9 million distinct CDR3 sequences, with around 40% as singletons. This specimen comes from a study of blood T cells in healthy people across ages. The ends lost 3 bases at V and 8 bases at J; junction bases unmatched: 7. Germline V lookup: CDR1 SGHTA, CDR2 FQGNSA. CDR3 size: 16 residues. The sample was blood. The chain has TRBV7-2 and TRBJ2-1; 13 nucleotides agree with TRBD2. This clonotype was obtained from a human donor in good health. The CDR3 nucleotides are TGTGCCAGCAGCTTGAGACTAGCGGGGGGCCCCCATGAGCAGTTCTTC. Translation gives CASSLRLAGGPHEQFF.